One and the same sample provided the 30 T cell receptor beta chains below, sequenced in a study of blood T cell repertoires in COVID-19. The protocol was immunoSEQ multiplex PCR, while the TCRdb copy is restricted to in-frame clones and leaves out a portion. The top ten hold over 9.5% of the sample, which has about 210,000 clones, around 80% seen once. The sequenced material came from peripheral blood. The receptors originated from a woman aged 35 to 49 with acute or convalescent COVID-19.

This clone was counted once. The chain uses TRBV7-3 and TRBJ2-3, with 8 bases fitting TRBD2. The germline CDR1 and CDR2 sequences are SGHTA and FQGTGA. J gave up 0 bases and V 6 bases, and 5 bases lay outside the gene matches. The CDR3 has 15 amino acids. CDR3 amino acids: CASRKSGGSTDTQYF. DNA of the CDR3: TGTGCCAGCAGAAAAAGCGGGGGAAGCACAGATACGCAGTATTTT. Complete variable domain (other parts from reference TRBV7-3 and TRBJ2-3): GAGVSQTPSNKVTEKGKYVELRCDPISGHTALYWYRQSLGQGPEFLIYFQGTGAADDSGLPNDRFFAVRPEGSVSTLKIQRTERGDSAVYLCASRKSGGSTDTQYFGPGTRLTVL.

The chain is built from TRBV5-1 and TRBJ2-6; D may be TRBD1 (5 bases). This CDR3 region has 16 residues. Germline-derived CDR1 and CDR2 are SGHRS and YFSETQ. V was trimmed by 3 bases and J by 0 bases, leaving 10 bases between them. The CDR3 protein is CASSSGMISGANVLTF. CDR3 coding DNA: TGCGCCAGCAGCTCAGGGATGATCTCTGGGGCCAACGTCCTGACTTTC.

The chain employs TRBV5-1 and TRBJ2-5, with a possible D match to TRBD1 (5 bases). The CDR3 spans 15 residues. CDR1 and CDR2 (germline): SGHRS, YFSETQ. The V end was cut by 4 bases, the J end by 4 bases, with 17 bases between. In DNA, the CDR3 is TGCGCCAGCAGCGTCGGACACCGAGGACCAGAGACCCAGTACTTC. It encodes CASSVGHRGPETQYF.

The CDR3 coding sequence is TGCGCCAGCAGCTTGGGTACGTGGGAGGATACGCAGTATTTT. As protein: CASSLGTWEDTQYF. The genes are TRBV5-1 and TRBJ2-3, with D maybe TRBD2 (5 bases). CDR3 length: 14 amino acids. Germline V gives CDR1 SGHRS, CDR2 YFSETQ. V was clipped by 0 bases and J by 6 bases, with 11 bases between them.

This clone came up once. The chain uses TRBV19 and TRBJ2-1, with 12 bases fitting TRBD2. Unmatched junction bases numbered 6, after V lost 4 bases and J lost 5 bases. The length of the CDR3 is 16 residues. Germline V lookup: CDR1 LNHDA, CDR2 SQIVND (reference sequence). The CDR3 loop reads CASSTTSGRPHNEQFF. In nucleotides, the CDR3 is TGTGCCAGTAGTACTACTAGCGGGAGGCCCCACAATGAGCAGTTCTTC.

The chain links TRBV28 to TRBJ2-3, with TRBD2 as a possible D gene (6 bases). Germline V gene lookup returns CDR1 MDHEN and CDR2 SYDVKM. The germline V and J ends were trimmed by 7 bases and 5 bases, with 13 bases remaining between them. The CDR3 length is 13 residues. Written as DNA, the CDR3 is TGTGCCAGCAACGGGGGTACCCGAGATACGCAGTATTTT. Its translation: CASNGGTRDTQYF.

V is TRBV7-9 and J is TRBJ2-4, with D perhaps matching TRBD2 (5 bases). The CDR3 extends over 15 amino acids. The V and J ends lost 1 base and 8 bases respectively, with 15 bases between them. The germline V gene encodes CDR1 SEHNR and CDR2 FQNEAQ (reference sequence). This chain's CDR3 is CASSLGRAGKDIQYF. The CDR3 DNA is TGTGCCAGCAGCTTAGGTCGGGCCGGGAAGGACATTCAGTACTTC.

This clone came up many times. This chain connects TRBV18 to TRBJ1-5; no clear D. This CDR3 has 13 residues. Germline-derived CDR1 and CDR2 are KGHSH and LQKENI. The V gene lost 3 bases and the J gene lost 4 bases, with 7 bases spanning the gap. This chain's CDR3 is CASSPTENQPQHF. DNA of the CDR3: TGTGCCAGCTCACCTACAGAGAATCAGCCCCAGCATTTT.

The V call is TRBV5-4, the J call TRBJ2-1; possibly TRBD2 for D (5 bases). The CDR3 length is 15 residues. Germline V CDR1 and CDR2: SGHNT, YYREEE (reference sequence). The ends were cut back, 4 bases at V and 8 bases at J, with 19 bases in the middle. The CDR3 sequence is CASSPRTPGADEQFF. The CDR3 DNA sequence: TGTGCCAGCAGCCCCCGGACTCCCGGCGCCGATGAGCAGTTCTTC.

V is TRBV6-2 or TRBV6-3 and J is TRBJ2-7, with 10 nucleotides matching TRBD1. Germline V gives CDR1 MNHEY, CDR2 SVGEGT. V was clipped by 4 bases and J by 1 base; unmatched bases: 7. CDR3 length: 16 amino acids. In nucleotides, the CDR3 is TGTGCCAGCAGTTCCCCCGGACAGGGGGGATCCTACGAGCAGTACTTC. Residues: CASSSPGQGGSYEQYF.

The V gene is TRBV11-2, the J gene TRBJ1-1; 10 bases match TRBD1. CDR3 length: 14 amino acids. Per the germline V gene, CDR1 is SGHAT and CDR2 is FQNNGV. V dropped 2 bases and J dropped 10; count of bases not matched to a gene: 7. CDR3 coding DNA: TGTGCCAGCAGCTTACACCCAGGACAGGGGGGAGCTTTCTTT. Translated, it gives CASSLHPGQGGAFF.

The rearrangement uses TRBV3-1 (or the pseudogene TRBV3-2) and TRBJ2-3; TRBD2 matches at 10 bases. Germline V CDR1 and CDR2: LGHDT, YNNKEL (reference sequence). CDR3 length: 16 residues. The trim removed 5 bases at V and 2 bases at J, leaving 7 bases unmatched. The CDR3 bases are TGTGCCAGCAGCAAGTTAGCGGGGGGACTCACAGATACGCAGTATTTT. Protein sequence: CASSKLAGGLTDTQYF.

J is TRBJ1-1 and V is TRBV29-1, with D possibly being TRBD1 (5 bases). This CDR3 contains 13 residues. The germline CDR1 and CDR2 sequences are SQVTM and ANQGSEA. The CDR3 sequence: CACKVGEGTEAFF. In nucleotides, the CDR3 is TGCGCCTGTAAGGTAGGGGAGGGCACTGAAGCTTTCTTT.

This clone was picked up one time. The chain couples TRBV5-1 to TRBJ2-5; 8 bases line up with TRBD2. The CDR3 is 15 amino acids. V was clipped by 0 bases and J by 5 bases; unmatched bases: 6. Germline CDR1 reads SGHRS; CDR2 reads YFSETQ. The CDR3 DNA reads TGCGCCAGCAGCTTGGGGGGACTAGGGATTGAGACCCAGTACTTC. Translated, it gives CASSLGGLGIETQYF. The whole variable domain, filled in from reference TRBV5-1 and TRBJ2-5, reads KAGVTQTPRYLIKTRGQQVTLSCSPISGHRSVSWYQQTPGQGLQFLFEYFSETQRNKGNFPGRFSGRQFSNSRSEMNVSTLELGDSALYLCASSLGGLGIETQYFGPGTRLLVL.

V gene TRBV7-9 combines with J gene TRBJ2-7; 7 bases line up with TRBD1. V was clipped by 5 bases and J by 5 bases; unmatched bases: 12. In germline, CDR1 is SEHNR, CDR2 FQNEAQ (reference sequence). The CDR3 extends over 15 amino acids. Here the CDR3 reads CASSPGPQGTHEQYF. Written as DNA, the CDR3 is TGTGCCAGCAGCCCAGGACCACAGGGGACCCACGAGCAGTACTTC.

The J gene is TRBJ2-3, the V gene TRBV9; 8 bases are a match to TRBD2. Germline V gives CDR1 SGDLS, CDR2 YYNGEE. The V and J ends lost 4 bases and 0 bases, in that order; junction bases with no gene match: 4. This CDR3 contains 15 residues. The CDR3: CASSNRGGSTDTQYF. CDR3 in DNA: TGTGCCAGCAGCAACCGGGGGGGTAGCACAGATACGCAGTATTTT.

This clone occurred a few times. This chain joins TRBV18 and TRBJ1-1; D remains unclear. CDR1 and CDR2 (germline): KGHSH, LQKENI. V lost 3 bases and J lost 5, with 10 bases in between. The CDR3 runs to 13 residues. DNA of the CDR3: TGTGCCAGCTCACCGTTTTCACAGACTGAAGCTTTCTTT. Its protein is CASSPFSQTEAFF.

J is TRBJ2-3 and V is TRBV7-3; 7 bases are shared with TRBD2. The junction had 9 bases not matched to a gene; V was cut back by 2 bases and J by 1 base. Per germline, CDR1 SGHTA and CDR2 FQGTGA. The CDR3 has 17 amino acids. CDR3 DNA sequence: TGTGCCAGCAGCTTACGTGGACGGGGAGGGGGCACAGATACGCAGTATTTT. Translation: CASSLRGRGGGTDTQYF.

This clone was observed a few times. The rearrangement joins TRBV19 to TRBJ2-3; 8 positions match TRBD2. The CDR3 length is 15 residues. Germline CDR1 LNHDA, CDR2 SQIVND (reference sequence). V gave up 2 bases and J gave up 3 bases; unmatched junction bases: 4. The CDR3: CASSIPRGGTDTQYF. The CDR3 DNA reads as TGTGCCAGTAGTATACCCCGGGGGGGTACAGATACGCAGTATTTT.

The chain couples TRBV13 to TRBJ1-2; a weak D match, TRBD1 (6 bases). V was shortened by 3 bases and J by 8 bases, with 13 bases between the two germline ends. The CDR3 totals 13 residues. Germline values: CDR1 PRHDT, CDR2 FYEKMQ (reference sequence). CDR3 DNA sequence: TGTGCCAGCAGCTTTAACTCAGGGGACGGCTACACCTTC. Translation: CASSFNSGDGYTF.

The chain combines TRBV6-7 with TRBJ2-7, with TRBD1 matching over 7 bases. TRBV6-7 is placed among ORFs of uncertain function. The ends lost 5 bases at V and 3 bases at J; junction bases unmatched: 10. The CDR3 extends over 15 amino acids. CDR3 region: CASSKGQPSGYEQYF. The CDR3 DNA reads TGTGCCAGCAGTAAGGGACAGCCTTCCGGCTACGAGCAGTACTTC.

This chain links TRBV5-6 with TRBJ2-4, with 12 bases identical to TRBD2. CDR1 and CDR2 from the germline V gene are SGHDT and YYEEEE. The CDR3 consists of 15 residues. V lost 6 bases and J lost 5; bases outside the gene matches: 6. The CDR3 loop reads CASTEGLAGQNIQYF. CDR3 nucleotides: TGTGCCAGCACCGAGGGACTAGCGGGCCAAAACATTCAGTACTTC.

This chain's CDR3 is CSVVPGGWEQFF. CDR3 DNA: TGCAGCGTTGTCCCCGGGGGATGGGAGCAGTTCTTC. V usage is TRBV29-1 and J usage is TRBJ2-1; a weak D match, TRBD2 (6 bases). Germline-derived CDR1 and CDR2 are SQVTM and ANQGSEA. The CDR3 spans 12 residues. Trimming took 4 bases from V and 10 from J, leaving 14 bases between them.

This chain's CDR3 is CASSQELDRGWNTEAFF. CDR3 DNA: TGCGCCAGCAGCCAAGAGTTGGACAGGGGATGGAACACTGAAGCTTTCTTT. V usage is TRBV4-3 and J usage is TRBJ1-1, with 9 nucleotides matching TRBD1. From germline, CDR1 is LGHNA and CDR2 YSLEER. V lost 0 bases and J lost 1; bases outside the gene matches: 6. The CDR3 is 17 amino acids.

The rearrangement uses TRBV27 and TRBJ2-1; 7 nucleotides align to TRBD2. Germline V gene lookup returns CDR1 MNHEY and CDR2 SMNVEV (reference sequence). With V trimmed by 5 bases and J by 15 bases, 13 bases remained unmatched. CDR3 length: 13 residues. The CDR3 DNA reads TGTGCCAGCAGTGGTGAGATAGCCGGGGGGTGGTTCTTC. Its protein product is CASSGEIAGGWFF.

This sequence joins TRBV7-2 and TRBJ2-7; 11 nucleotides agree with TRBD2. The V segment lost 5 bases and the J segment 6 bases; nucleotides outside the gene matches: 9. The CDR3 length is 15 residues. Germline CDR1 is SGHTA and CDR2 is FQGNSA. The CDR3 region has the DNA TGTGCCAGCAGCATACTAGCGGGAGTCCAATCCGAGCAGTACTTC. Translation: CASSILAGVQSEQYF.

The rearrangement links TRBV27 to TRBJ2-2; perhaps TRBD2 as D (5 bases). The V end lost 5 bases, the J end lost 4 bases, and 11 bases lay between the germline ends. This CDR3 region has 14 residues. Germline V lookup: CDR1 MNHEY, CDR2 SMNVEV (reference sequence). In DNA, the CDR3 is TGTGCCAGCAGTCTCGGTGGGAGCACCGGGGAGCTGTTTTTT. It translates to CASSLGGSTGELFF.

V usage is TRBV7-2 and J usage is TRBJ2-7; 9 nucleotides agree with TRBD2. After removal of 2 bases from V and 4 bases from J, the junction contained 18 bases not matched to a gene. Germline V lookup: CDR1 SGHTA, CDR2 FQGNSA. This CDR3 has 19 amino acids. CDR3 residues: CASSLMPSGRPHRQYEQYF. The CDR3 DNA sequence: TGTGCCAGCAGCTTAATGCCCAGCGGGAGGCCCCATCGACAATACGAGCAGTACTTC.

The chain carries TRBV12-3 or TRBV12-4 and TRBJ1-1; 8 bases align to TRBD1. This CDR3 region has 13 residues. V gave up 4 bases and J gave up 6 bases; unmatched junction bases: 4. The CDR3 bases are TGTGCCAGCAGTTCTCGGACAGGGTCTGAAGCTTTCTTT. This gives the protein CASSSRTGSEAFF.

J is TRBJ1-2 and V is TRBV6-1; tentative D call: TRBD1 (5 bases). The CDR3 spans 16 residues. Germline loops: CDR1 MNHNS, CDR2 SASEGT. V was clipped by 2 bases and J by 4 bases, with 17 bases between them. CDR3 coding DNA: TGTGCCAGCAGTGAAAAATTCGGGGGGTATGGCTATGGCTACACCTTC. Translating it yields CASSEKFGGYGYGYTF.